This is a list of T cell receptor beta chains from one sample in a study of cytomegalovirus exposure and HLA in healthy donors. Produced via immunoSEQ multiplex PCR; TCRdb's table is partial and in-frame only. The data show 150,000 to 200,000 clones, 60% to 85% seen once. The sequencing input was PBMCs. The receptors derive from a man aged 40-49 years in good health and CMV-seronegative. The conserved cysteine and the conserved F or W are not part of the CDR3 here.

CDR3aa,v_gene,j_gene
ASSLAHGGGATDTQY,TRBV4-3,TRBJ2-3
ASSQTSFNEQF,TRBV9,TRBJ2-1
ASTTRAGINTEAF,TRBV19,TRBJ1-1
ASSPSSGANVLT,TRBV11-2,TRBJ2-6
ASSVTGAGQPQH,TRBV9,TRBJ1-5
ASSPLVVSPLH,TRBV7-2,TRBJ1-6
ASSIGPRGGQPQH,TRBV19,TRBJ1-5
ASSRQVNQPQH,TRBV2,TRBJ1-5
SARDQGLLF,TRBV20-1,TRBJ1-4
SAKRWGYT,TRBV20-1,TRBJ1-2
ASSPSGRAFGEQY,TRBV7-2,TRBJ2-7
ASSQKRQGPYGYT,TRBV5-4,TRBJ1-2
AISAPPSEKLF,TRBV10-3,TRBJ1-4
ASSYSTGSETQY,TRBV6-5,TRBJ2-5
AWSLNRKTYNEQF,TRBV30,TRBJ2-1
ASSLVPGSTEAF,TRBV5-1,TRBJ1-1
ASSPWDRVNTEAF,TRBV6-5,TRBJ1-1
ASSVGRGGIRDTEAF,TRBV9,TRBJ1-1
ASSLALRGFGPEKLF,TRBV7-2,TRBJ1-4
ASSEFSGNTIY,TRBV7-2,TRBJ1-3
ASTTETGGHEQY,TRBV5-1,-
ASSFDTYEQY,TRBV7-9,TRBJ2-7
ASSLDPHGVNTGELF,TRBV7-9,TRBJ2-2
ASSSEEENTDTQY,TRBV6-6,TRBJ2-3
ASSLGRGRSEKLF,TRBV7-6,TRBJ1-4
ATSRGGLIITGANVLT,TRBV15,TRBJ2-6
ASSLATSGKQGEQY,TRBV7-6,TRBJ2-7
ASSSLYSLGELF,TRBV27,TRBJ2-2
ASSVDGLAGTDTQY,TRBV9,TRBJ2-3
ASSLSGIEETQY,TRBV7-3,TRBJ2-5
AWSIGLAGAYEQY,TRBV30,TRBJ2-7
ASSHDRSSTDTQY,TRBV4-3,TRBJ2-3
ASSQAGTGGQPQH,TRBV4-1,TRBJ1-5
ASSSQGGLAGEQY,TRBV13,TRBJ2-7
ASSITGSDPYNEQF,TRBV19,TRBJ2-1
ASSRTDNSPLH,TRBV6-1,TRBJ1-6
GGGTGGPLGYGYT,TRBV29-1,TRBJ1-2
ASSPPGSTEAF,TRBV7-9,TRBJ1-1
ASSPTTGMGAQY,TRBV5-1,TRBJ2-3
ASSEKVRAPWPQH,TRBV6-1,TRBJ1-5
ASSLLSGQSYEQY,TRBV11-2,TRBJ2-7
ASGDRGQSPEAF,TRBV27,TRBJ1-1
ASSLLTGDVTNYGYT,TRBV5-4,TRBJ1-2
ASRADGDSEQF,TRBV10-1,TRBJ2-1
ASSLDGGGSSYNEQF,TRBV5-1,TRBJ2-1
ASSLARADEQY,TRBV7-2,TRBJ2-7